A single count supports the clone carrying this T cell receptor (beta chain). Its antigen is currently unknown. The J segment lost 0 bases and the V segment lost 11 bases, leaving 6 bases of the junction unmatched. Germline V gives CDR1 LNHDA, CDR2 SQIVND (reference sequence). The CDR3 length is 14 residues. The data were taken from a study of Ad26.COV2.S vaccination and SARS-CoV-2 variants. Study information: Once or twice, 56 days apart, Ad26.COV2.S was delivered intramuscularly.

Overall study findings and caveats: For non-spike TCRs, breadth in vaccine recipients resembled that in placebo recipients. A substantial breadth of spike-specific CD8+ and CD4+ T cell responses after vaccination has been reported.

The method was immunoSEQ multiplex PCR; TCRdb's version includes in-frame clones alone and lacks a portion of them. The sample consists of around 320,000 clones, 86% of them appearing once. The treatment here: 15 to 20 received Ad26.COV2.S at low or high dose, single or two shots; 5 received placebo; per-sample allocation not given. Following the first vaccine or placebo injection, samples were taken on day 63. Based in Boston, the donor was an adult of 18-55 years. Here the sequenced sample was peripheral blood, taken in a trial of Ad26.COV2.S vaccine versus placebo. The J gene is TRBJ1-4, the V gene TRBV19; 7 bases are shared with TRBD1. The clonotype comes from a person between 18 and 65 years old who received the Ad26.COV2.S COVID-19 vaccine or a placebo. The CDR3: CASRDRATNEKLFF. CDR3 DNA: TGTGCCTCCCGAGACAGGGCAACTAATGAAAAACTGTTTTTT.